This T cell receptor (beta chain) stems from a study of blood T cell repertoires in COVID-19 (dated by TCRdb to 2019 to 2021). About the full investigation: The collaborator samples originated in the United States, Italy and Spain and spanned the acute and convalescent phases of COVID-19. The material from the prospective study consisted of cDNA or gDNA derived from T cells, B-cell-depleted T cells, or PBMCs. The dataset comprised deeply sampled blood TCRbeta repertoires from subjects exposed to, actively infected with, or recovered from COVID-19. The repertoires were made available in a free public database intended to serve as a resource for research on the immune response to SARS-CoV-2. Samples were obtained from the ongoing ImmuneRACE study (first 160 participants) and from over a thousand subjects provided by 6 global collaborators. A de-identified subject ID, COVID-19 status, age in years and sex were almost always included in the sample metadata. Where available, HLA class I and class II types were taken from metadata supplied by the sample provider and were not determined by assay-based typing.

TCRbeta CDR3 regions were amplified from genomic DNA using the immunoSEQ Assay, a bias-controlled multiplex PCR. Per the authors' processing: The number of nucleated cells in each sample was estimated from the amplification of reference gene primers within the assay. Sequence reads were collapsed and filtered to measure the absolute abundance of every unique TCRbeta CDR3 rearrangement. For each sample, productive Simpson clonality was calculated as the square root of Simpson's diversity index across productive rearrangements. Imported from immuneACCESS, the table was reduced by TCRdb to in-frame sequences with V and J called. These copies leave out some clones; in studies compared against another copy, an unresolved V gene accounts for under half, and the cause of the remainder is not known. V and J calls and clone size follow that table, whereas D and trimming were derived from the DNA. The sample contains around 86,000 clones, about nine tenths of them found a single time. About 5% of the sample goes to the ten largest clones.

The research as a whole found: The amount of clinical and demographic metadata varied by source and participant and was provided uncurated.

On this clone: What this receptor recognizes is not known. Base qualities are missing; no much larger clone stands one base away.

Trimming removed 6 bases from V and 4 bases from J, leaving 13 bases between the germline ends. The CDR3 spans 14 residues, from the cysteine through the phenylalanine. Only the CDR3 DNA stays, 42 bases, in frame from base 1. According to the germline V gene (reference sequence), CDR1 reads LNHDA and CDR2 reads SQIVND. Each collaborating institution followed its own protocols to collect whole blood in K2EDTA tubes. For TCRbeta analysis, collaborators shipped samples in one of three forms: frozen whole blood, isolated PBMCs, or DNA extracted from either of those sample types. Sequences were obtained from peripheral blood. This clonotype was obtained from a woman of 80 years or more with acute or convalescent COVID-19. This chain joins TRBV19 to TRBJ2-1, with the D gene not clear enough to name. The CDR3 in this case is CASSDSDFYNEQFF. The nucleotides are TGTGCCAGTAGCGACTCGGATTTTTACAATGAGCAGTTCTTC. Supplemented by the reference TRBV19 and TRBJ2-1 proteins around the CDR3, the complete variable domain is DGGITQSPKYLFRKEGQNVTLSCEQNLNHDAMYWYRQDPGQGLRLIYYSQIVNDFQKGDIAEGYSVSREKKESFPLTVTSAQKNPTAFYLCASSDSDFYNEQFFGPGTRLTVL.